These 5 T cell receptor beta chains were all obtained from the same sample, sequenced in a study of control samples from healthy donors and cancer patients. Sequencing used immunoSEQ multiplex PCR; TCRdb keeps in-frame clones, though not all of them. The sample records 150,000 or so clones, around 93% being singletons. What was sequenced was blood. The source of these receptors is a woman aged 55 to 70 in good health.

The chain is built from TRBV6-2 or TRBV6-3 and TRBJ1-5, with a possible D match to TRBD1 (5 bases). Germline V gene data show CDR1 as MNHEY and CDR2 as SVGEGT. This CDR3 comprises 14 residues. Trimming took off 2 bases at V and 5 bases at J, with 10 bases between the two ends. The DNA of the CDR3 is TGTGCCAGCAGTTACGGGGCGAGGGATCAGCCCCAGCATTTT. It encodes CASSYGARDQPQHF.

J is TRBJ2-2 and V is TRBV9; TRBD1 agrees at 7 bases. The length of the CDR3 is 15 residues. Trimming took 5 bases from V and 1 from J; bases not matched to a gene: 5. The germline V gene encodes CDR1 SGDLS and CDR2 YYNGEE. The CDR3 region is CASSSGQLNTGELFF. CDR3 DNA: TGTGCCAGCAGTTCGGGACAGCTGAACACCGGGGAGCTGTTTTTT.

This chain connects TRBV2 to TRBJ2-3; 11 positions agree with TRBD2. The ends lost 1 base at V and 1 base at J; junction bases unmatched: 13. The V gene's germline CDR1 is SNHLY and CDR2 FYNNEI. The CDR3 spans 20 residues. The chain's CDR3 is CASSEGGGSGGVPGTDTQYF. The CDR3 nucleotides read TGTGCCAGCAGTGAAGGCGGTGGTAGCGGGGGGGTACCAGGCACAGATACGCAGTATTTT.

This rearrangement joins TRBV5-5 to TRBJ1-3; D remains ambiguous. Per germline, CDR1 SGHKS and CDR2 YYEKEE (reference sequence). This CDR3 comprises 13 residues. The V end was cut by 4 bases, the J end by 3 bases, with 8 bases between. CDR3 sequence reads: CASSQEHGNTIYF. CDR3 in DNA: TGTGCCAGCAGCCAAGAGCATGGAAACACCATATATTTT.

The chain recombines TRBV3-1 (or the pseudogene TRBV3-2) with TRBJ2-7; 11 bases align to TRBD2. Germline V gives CDR1 LGHDT, CDR2 YNNKEL (reference sequence). CDR3 length equals 15 residues. V lost 5 bases and J lost 2; bases outside the gene matches: 5. The CDR3 nucleotides are TGTGCCAGCAGCTGGATAGCGGGGGGGGCCTACGAGCAGTACTTC. Translated: CASSWIAGGAYEQYF.